The clone carrying this T cell receptor (beta chain) is categorized as medium-sized. Its matching antigen is unknown. TCR beta rearrangements were amplified from peripheral blood genomic DNA. This record comes from a study of T cell repertoires in aging, cancer and after chemotherapy. Across the whole study: Donors were grouped into six age bands spanning 30 or younger through 70 or older. Over several months to years, re-sampled healthy donor repertoires clearly shared clones. Findings of the study overall: Loss of evenness, beyond lost richness, contributed to age-related TCR diversity decline in cancer patients.

CDR1 is SQVTM and CDR2 is ANQGSEA in the germline V gene. V was trimmed by 6 bases and J by 4 bases, leaving 9 bases between them. This CDR3 has 11 residues. TRB rearrangements spanning V, D and J were amplified using mixed TRB-A/B primers. TCRdb re-analysed the multiplex PCR reads in MiXCR, keeping a single row per CDR3 protein. The sample consists of around 10,000 distinct CDR3 sequences, more than 25% of them appearing once. The rearrangement joins TRBV29-1 to TRBJ1-2; a weak D match, TRBD1 (5 bases). The sequence came from a human donor in good health. Material: blood. CDR3 amino acids: CSVQGGYGYTF. CDR3 coding DNA: TGCAGCGTCCAGGGAGGCTATGGCTACACCTTC.